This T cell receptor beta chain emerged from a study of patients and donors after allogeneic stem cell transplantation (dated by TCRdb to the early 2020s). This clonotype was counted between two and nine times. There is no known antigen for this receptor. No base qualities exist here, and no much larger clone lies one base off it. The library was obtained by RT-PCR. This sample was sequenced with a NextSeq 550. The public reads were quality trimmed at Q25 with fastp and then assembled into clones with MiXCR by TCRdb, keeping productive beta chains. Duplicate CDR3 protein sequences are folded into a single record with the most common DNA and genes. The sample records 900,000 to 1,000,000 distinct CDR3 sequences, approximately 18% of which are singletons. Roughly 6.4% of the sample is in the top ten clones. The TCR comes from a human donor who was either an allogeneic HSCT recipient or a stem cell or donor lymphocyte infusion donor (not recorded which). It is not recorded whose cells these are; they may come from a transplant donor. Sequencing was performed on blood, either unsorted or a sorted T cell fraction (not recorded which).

The CDR3 is CASSIRTEAFF. The base sequence is TGTGCCAGCAGTATACGAACTGAAGCTTTCTTT. The sequence is built from TRBV12-3 or TRBV12-4 and TRBJ1-1; the D gene identity is not certain. Deletion took 5 bases off V and 5 bases off J, with a span of 6 bases between the germline ends. Measured from the cysteine to the phenylalanine, the CDR3 is 11 residues long. CDR3 DNA is the only sequence kept; it has 33 bases, read in frame from the first base.